This TCR beta chain was sequenced during a study of blood T cell repertoires in COVID-19. Study at large: The United States, Italy and Spain supplied acute and convalescent COVID-19 samples. From T cells, B-cell-depleted T cells, or PBMCs came the material, which was cDNA or gDNA.

V gave up 1 base and J gave up 5 bases, with 12 bases separating them. This CDR3 comprises 14 residues. CDR1 is SGHDN and CDR2 is FVKESK in the germline V gene. Original processing methods: Quantification of nucleated cells was approximated via reference gene primer amplification. Measured with immunoSEQ multiplex PCR; TCRdb has only the in-frame clones, and not every one. That table gives V, J and clone size, and the DNA gave D and trimming. The data show about 340,000 clones, with more than 75% seen just once and roughly 3.4% held by the top ten. This clonotype originated in a young woman who had recovered from COVID-19. Sequenced material: peripheral blood. The chain employs TRBV14 and TRBJ2-7; a possible D gene is TRBD2 (6 bases). The CDR3 loop reads CASSQAASSDEQYV. In DNA form, the CDR3 reads TGTGCCAGCAGCCAAGCCGCGTCTAGCGACGAGCAGTACGTC.